This passage covers 4 T cell receptor beta chains from one sample sequenced in a study of T cells in Graves' hyperthyroidism and ophthalmopathy (dated by TCRdb to about 2019). Library preparation was by multiplex PCR. These reads were obtained on an Illumina HiSeq 2000. TCR beta CDR3 regions were amplified from RNA transcripts. The first round of RT-PCR for the TCR CDR3 was performed with the HTBI primer set and the Qiagen OneStep RT-PCR kit. TCRdb reworked the public reads: Q25 trimming with fastp, MiXCR clone assembly, productive beta chains retained. Merged by CDR3 protein, the rows form single entries marked with the most common genes and DNA. This sample holds roughly 560,000 distinct CDR3 sequences; about 14% were observed only once. The ten largest clones take up around 4.5% of the sample. The sample consisted of blood. Every receptor here comes from a woman aged 40 to 49 with Graves' ophthalmopathy.

This clonotype was seen ten or more times. This chain connects TRBV7-2 to TRBJ1-1; D is unresolved. The germline V gene has CDR1 SGHTA and CDR2 FQGNSA. With 5 bases removed from V and 3 bases from J, the gap between germline ends came to 13 bases. CDR3 length: 14 amino acids. The CDR3, as DNA: TGTGCCAGCAGCCCACCAGGAGGACACACTGAAGCTTTCTTT. Its translation is CASSPPGGHTEAFF.

This clonotype was observed at least ten times. V usage is TRBV19 and J usage is TRBJ2-7; 9 bases align to TRBD2. The V segment lost 3 bases and the J segment 3 bases; nucleotides outside the gene matches: 6. Germline V gene sequence: CDR1 LNHDA, CDR2 SQIVND (reference sequence). The CDR3 consists of 15 residues. CDR3 sequence (DNA): TGTGCCAGTAGTATGTCTAGCGGGACGATCTACGAGCAGTACTTC. This translates into CASSMSSGTIYEQYF.

This clonotype was detected ten times or more. This sequence joins TRBV19 and TRBJ2-7, with a possible D match to TRBD1 (5 bases). From germline, CDR1 is LNHDA and CDR2 SQIVND (reference sequence). Deletions cut 5 bases from V and 5 bases from J, with 16 bases between. The CDR3 totals 14 residues. The chain's CDR3 is CASSPVGWGHEQYF. DNA of the CDR3: TGTGCCAGTAGTCCCGTGGGTTGGGGCCACGAGCAGTACTTC.

The sample holds a few counts of this clonotype. The genes are TRBV19 and TRBJ1-6; 9 nucleotides line up with TRBD1. The CDR3 extends over 14 amino acids. The V gene end was trimmed by 6 bases and the J gene end by 9 bases; junction bases not matched to a gene: 6. The germline V gene has CDR1 LNHDA and CDR2 SQIVND (reference sequence). The CDR3 sequence: CASRPGQGGSPLHF. The CDR3 coding sequence is TGTGCCAGTAGACCGGGACAGGGCGGTTCACCCCTCCACTTT.